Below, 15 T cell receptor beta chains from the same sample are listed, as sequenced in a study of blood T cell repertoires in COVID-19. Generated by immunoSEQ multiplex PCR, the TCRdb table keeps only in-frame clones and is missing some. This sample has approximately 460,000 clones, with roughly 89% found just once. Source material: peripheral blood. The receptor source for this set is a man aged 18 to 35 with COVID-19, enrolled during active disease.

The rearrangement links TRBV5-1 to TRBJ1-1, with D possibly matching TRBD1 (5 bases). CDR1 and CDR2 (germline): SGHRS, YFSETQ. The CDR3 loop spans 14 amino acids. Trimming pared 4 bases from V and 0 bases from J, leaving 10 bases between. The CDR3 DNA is TGCGCCAGCAGCCGCGACAGACTGAACACTGAAGCTTTCTTT. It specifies CASSRDRLNTEAFF.

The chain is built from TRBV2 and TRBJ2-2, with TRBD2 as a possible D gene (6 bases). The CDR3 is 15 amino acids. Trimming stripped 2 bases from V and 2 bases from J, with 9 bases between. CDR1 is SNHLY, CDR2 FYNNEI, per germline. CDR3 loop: CASSELAPNTGELFF. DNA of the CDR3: TGTGCCAGCAGTGAACTAGCGCCTAACACCGGGGAGCTGTTTTTT.

CDR3 nucleotides: TGTGCCATCAGCACCGGGACTAGCAGCACAGATACGCAGTATTTT. The encoded protein is CAISTGTSSTDTQYF. The chain has TRBV10-3 and TRBJ2-3; 9 bases map to TRBD2. Germline CDR1 reads ENHRY; CDR2 reads SYGVKD. V was clipped by 6 bases and J by 0 bases; unmatched bases: 4. The CDR3 runs 15 residues.

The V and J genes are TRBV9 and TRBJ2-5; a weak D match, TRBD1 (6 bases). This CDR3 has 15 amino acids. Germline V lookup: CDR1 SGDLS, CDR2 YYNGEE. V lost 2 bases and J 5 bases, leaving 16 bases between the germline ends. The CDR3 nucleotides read TGTGCCAGCAGCGTCGAGGGCAGGGGTCGGGAGACCCAGTACTTC. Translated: CASSVEGRGRETQYF.

The CDR3 reads CATNWGGNSYEQYF. The CDR3 DNA follows: TGTGCCACGAACTGGGGGGGGAACTCCTACGAGCAGTACTTC. The chain combines TRBV6-5 with TRBJ2-7; 7 bases are shared with TRBD2. The CDR3 contains 14 residues. J lost 0 bases, V lost 10 bases, and 9 bases had no gene match. Looked up from germline, CDR1 is MNHEY and CDR2 is SVGAGI.

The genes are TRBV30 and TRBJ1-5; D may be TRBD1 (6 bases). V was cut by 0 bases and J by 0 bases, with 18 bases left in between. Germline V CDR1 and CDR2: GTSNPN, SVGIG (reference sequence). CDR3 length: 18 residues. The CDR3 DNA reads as TGTGCCTGGAGTGTCGGGACATCCTTTTCCGATAGCAATCAGCCCCAGCATTTT. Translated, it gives CAWSVGTSFSDSNQPQHF. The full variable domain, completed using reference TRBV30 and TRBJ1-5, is SQTIHQWPATLVQPVGSPLSLECTVEGTSNPNLYWYRQAAGRGLQLLFYSVGIGQISSEVPQNLSASRPQDRQFILSSKKLLLSDSGFYLCAWSVGTSFSDSNQPQHFGDGTRLSIL.

CDR3 nucleotide sequence: TGCAGTGCTAGCGGGAACTCCGAGCAGTACTTC. This codes for CSASGNSEQYF. The chain uses TRBV20-1 and TRBJ2-7, with D possibly matching TRBD2 (5 bases). V dropped 3 bases and J dropped 6 bases, with 9 bases sitting between them. This CDR3 spans 11 amino acids. Germline V lookup: CDR1 DFQATT, CDR2 SNEGSKA (reference sequence).

This CDR3 reads CASSTGSGQEKLFF. The CDR3 nucleotides read TGTGCCAGCAGTACAGGGTCGGGGCAGGAAAAACTGTTTTTT. The V and J genes are TRBV6-5 and TRBJ1-4; possible D gene TRBD1, 6 bases. CDR3 length: 14 residues. The germline gives CDR1 MNHEY, CDR2 SVGAGI. Trimming took off 5 bases at V and 8 bases at J, with 15 bases between the two ends.

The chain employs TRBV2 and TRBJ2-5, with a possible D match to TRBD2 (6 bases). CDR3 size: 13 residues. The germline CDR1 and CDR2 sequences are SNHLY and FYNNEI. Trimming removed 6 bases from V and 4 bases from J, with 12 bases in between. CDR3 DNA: TGTGCCAGCAGAACGACTAGTTTAGAGACCCAGTACTTC. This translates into CASRTTSLETQYF.

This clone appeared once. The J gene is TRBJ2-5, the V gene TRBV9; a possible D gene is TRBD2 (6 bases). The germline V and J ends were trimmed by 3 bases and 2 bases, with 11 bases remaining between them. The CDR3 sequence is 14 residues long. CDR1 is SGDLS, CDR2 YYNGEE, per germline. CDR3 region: CASSGRAGQETQYF. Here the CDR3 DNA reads TGTGCCAGCAGCGGGAGGGCAGGTCAAGAGACCCAGTACTTC.

The CDR3 nucleotides read TGTGCCTGGAGTGCTGGGGCGCGACTAGCCCTTAACGAGCAGTACTTC. The encoded protein is CAWSAGARLALNEQYF. The rearrangement joins TRBV30 to TRBJ2-7; 7 bases line up with TRBD2. Germline V CDR1 and CDR2: GTSNPN, SVGIG (reference sequence). The CDR3 extends over 16 amino acids. Trimming took 1 base from V and 5 from J; bases not matched to a gene: 14.

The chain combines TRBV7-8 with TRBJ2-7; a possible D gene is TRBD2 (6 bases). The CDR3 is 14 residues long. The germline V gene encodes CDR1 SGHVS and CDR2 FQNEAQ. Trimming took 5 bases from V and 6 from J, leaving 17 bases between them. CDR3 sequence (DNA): TGTGCCAGCAGCGGCCGGGACTCGGCGTCCGAGCAGTACTTC. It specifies CASSGRDSASEQYF.

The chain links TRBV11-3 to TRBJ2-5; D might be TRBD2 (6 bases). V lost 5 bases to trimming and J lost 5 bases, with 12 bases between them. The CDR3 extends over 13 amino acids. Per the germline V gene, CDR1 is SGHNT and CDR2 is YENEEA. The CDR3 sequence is CASSPRGVETQYF. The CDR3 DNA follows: TGTGCCAGCAGCCCCCGCGGGGTGGAGACCCAGTACTTC.

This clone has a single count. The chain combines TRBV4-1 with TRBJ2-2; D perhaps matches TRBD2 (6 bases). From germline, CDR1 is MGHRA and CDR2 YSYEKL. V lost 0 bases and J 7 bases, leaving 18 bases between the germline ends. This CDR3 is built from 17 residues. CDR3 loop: CASSQEPPEGRGGELFF. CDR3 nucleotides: TGCGCCAGCAGCCAAGAGCCCCCGGAGGGCCGGGGCGGGGAGCTGTTTTTT.

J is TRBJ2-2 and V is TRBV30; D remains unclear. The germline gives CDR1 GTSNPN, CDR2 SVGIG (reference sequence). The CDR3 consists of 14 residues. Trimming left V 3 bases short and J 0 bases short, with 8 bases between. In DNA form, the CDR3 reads TGTGCCTGGAGGGTGCTAGCGAACACCGGGGAGCTGTTTTTT. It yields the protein CAWRVLANTGELFF.